This T cell receptor (beta chain) is from a study of blood T cells in healthy people across ages (dated by TCRdb to the mid-2010s). With regard to the full study: Template switching captured roughly one uniquely barcoded TCR beta cDNA molecule per two T cells in model experiments. The study measured age-related changes in TCR beta repertoire diversity using deep sequencing normalized with unique cDNA molecular identifiers. The donors were split into four age groups: young (average about 16 years), middle-aged (39), aged (roughly 60) and long-lived (more than 80). To avoid experimental bias, donors of different ages were distributed randomly across sequencing lanes. For two donors (one aged 18 to 29 and one aged 80 or older), the study analyzed two additional independent replicas of 1 million unique cDNA reads from the same blood draw.

Receptor libraries were prepared by 5' RACE. This sample was sequenced with an Illumina HiSeq 2500. A second roughly 6 to 12 cycle PCR used a sample-barcoded 5' primer and a J-beta primer mix. A template-switch 5' adaptor carrying 12 random nucleotides introduced a unique molecular identifier onto each TCR beta cDNA molecule. At least 2.5 million CDR3-containing paired-end reads were obtained from each sample. All of the RNA was converted into first-strand cDNA using the Mint cDNA synthesis kit, with a TRBC-specific oligonucleotide serving as the primer. Following uracil-DNA glycosylase treatment, a first 18-cycle PCR with universal primers M1SS and BC2_uni_R was performed on all cDNA. The paper's processing steps were these. Each sample was normalized by randomly selecting 1 million high-quality reads, each carrying a distinct molecular identifier. Reads with shared molecular identifiers were discarded instead of being binned into consensus sequences. MiTCR, run with a Q25 quality threshold and the strictest error-elimination algorithm, handled CDR3 identification, clonotype clustering and error correction. A nonparametric unseen species model with Euler transformation was used to estimate a lower bound on total TCR beta diversity. The public reads were reprocessed in TCRdb via fastp at Q25 and MiXCR, keeping in-frame beta chains. Each entry is one CDR3 protein sequence, shown with its most common DNA and genes. TCRdb assigned the V and J calls; the authors' analysis was not used. The sample table holds around 1.5 million distinct CDR3 sequences, of which roughly 40% were seen once. 6.5% to 10% of the sample belongs to the ten largest clones.

Results and caveats for the whole study, not just this receptor: As age increased, observed TCR beta diversity per million T cells dropped in a roughly linear way, and a significant reduction was already evident by age 40. Donor CMV infection status was unknown, potentially confounding age-related changes in expanded clonotypes. Bulk unsorted PBMC profiling prevented conclusive comparison of naive and antigen-experienced compartments. Estimates of total diversity based on one million sequenced T cells were regarded as lower bounds and as underestimates. The long-lived group showed more naive CD4+ T cells, fewer expanded clones and increased TCR diversity than the aged group, suggesting age selection. A strong correlation was found between observed TCR beta diversity and the percentage of naive T cells measured by flow cytometry.

Details on this clonotype: Its antigen has not been determined. No quality values exist for individual bases; no much larger clone is one base distant.

The donors were roughly 39 Caucasian individuals from Russia, aged roughly 6 to 100 years, who were systemically healthy. Each donor gave approximately 10 milliliters of peripheral blood, collected into EDTA-treated Vacutainer tubes. Ficoll-Paque density-gradient centrifugation was used to isolate PBMCs, with at least 6.5 million obtained per sample. Trizol reagent was used to extract total RNA from PBMCs, with at least 6 micrograms per sample. For every donor, flow cytometry on a PBMC aliquot measured the percentage of naive CD45RAhigh/CD27high T cells. Sequencing was carried out using blood. This TCR derives from a woman younger than 35 in good health.

The nucleotide sequence is given as TGTGCCAGCAGCTTCACAGGGCCTGGGTCCTACAATGAGCAGTTCTTC. Translation gives CASSFTGPGSYNEQFF. The sequence joins TRBV7-2 to TRBJ2-1, with TRBD1 tentatively as D gene (6 bases match). V is pared back by 3 bases and J by 1 base, with 13 bases lying between the germline termini. The CDR3 has 16 amino acids, counting the end cysteine and phenylalanine. CDR3 DNA is the only sequence kept; it has 48 bases, read in frame from the first base. Per the germline V gene, SGHTA is the CDR1 and FQGNSA is the CDR2.